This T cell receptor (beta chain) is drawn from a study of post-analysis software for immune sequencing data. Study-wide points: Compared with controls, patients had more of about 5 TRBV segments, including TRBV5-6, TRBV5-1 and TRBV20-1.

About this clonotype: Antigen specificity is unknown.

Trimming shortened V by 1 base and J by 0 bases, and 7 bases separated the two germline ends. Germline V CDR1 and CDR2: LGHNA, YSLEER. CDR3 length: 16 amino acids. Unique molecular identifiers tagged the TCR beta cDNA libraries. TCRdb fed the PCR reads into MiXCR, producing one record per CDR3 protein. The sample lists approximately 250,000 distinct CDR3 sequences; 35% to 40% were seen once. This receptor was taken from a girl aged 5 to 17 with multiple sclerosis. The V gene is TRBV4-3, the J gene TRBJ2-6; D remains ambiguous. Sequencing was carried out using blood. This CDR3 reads CASSQGPDSGANVLTF. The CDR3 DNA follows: TGCGCCAGCAGCCAAGGTCCGGACTCTGGGGCCAACGTCCTGACTTTC.